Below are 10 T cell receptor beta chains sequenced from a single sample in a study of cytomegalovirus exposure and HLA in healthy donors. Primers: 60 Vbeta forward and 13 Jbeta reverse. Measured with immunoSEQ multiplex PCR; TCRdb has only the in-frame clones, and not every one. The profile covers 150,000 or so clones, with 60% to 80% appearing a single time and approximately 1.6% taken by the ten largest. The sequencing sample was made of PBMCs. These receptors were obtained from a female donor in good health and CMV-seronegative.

CDR3: CATSRGQGFAEETQYF. The CDR3 region has the DNA TGTGCCACCAGCAGAGGACAGGGGTTTGCCGAAGAGACCCAGTACTTC. The chain employs TRBV15 and TRBJ2-5, with 8 bases that match TRBD1. The CDR3 runs to 16 residues. Germline-derived CDR1 and CDR2 are LNHNV and YYDKDF (reference sequence). V dropped 1 base and J dropped 3; count of bases not matched to a gene: 7.

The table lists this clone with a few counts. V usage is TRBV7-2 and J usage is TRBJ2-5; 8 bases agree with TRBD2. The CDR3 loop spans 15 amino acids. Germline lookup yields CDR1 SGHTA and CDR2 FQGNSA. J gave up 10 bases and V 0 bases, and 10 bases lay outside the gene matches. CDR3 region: CASSLAEVGLAGQYF. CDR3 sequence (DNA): TGTGCCAGCAGCTTAGCGGAAGTGGGGCTAGCGGGCCAGTACTTC.

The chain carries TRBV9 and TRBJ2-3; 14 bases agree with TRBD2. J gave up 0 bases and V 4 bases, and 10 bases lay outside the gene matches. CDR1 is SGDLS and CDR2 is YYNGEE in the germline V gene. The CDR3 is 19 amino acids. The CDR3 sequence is CASSKPQGLAGESTDTQYF. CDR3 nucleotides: TGTGCCAGCAGCAAACCCCAGGGACTAGCGGGAGAAAGCACAGATACGCAGTATTTT.

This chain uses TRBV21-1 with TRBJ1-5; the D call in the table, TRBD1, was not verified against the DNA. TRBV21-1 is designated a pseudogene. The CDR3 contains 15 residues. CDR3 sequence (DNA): TGTGCCAGCAGCAAACGTAGAGGGGGTAATCAGCCCCAGCATTTT. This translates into CASSKRRGGNQPQHF.

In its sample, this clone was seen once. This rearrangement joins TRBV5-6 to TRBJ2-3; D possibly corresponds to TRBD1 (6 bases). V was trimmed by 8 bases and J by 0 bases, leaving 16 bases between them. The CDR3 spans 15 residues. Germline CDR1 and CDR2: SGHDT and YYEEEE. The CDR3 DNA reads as TGTGCCAGTTCCACAGGGACGGCGAGCACAGATACGCAGTATTTT. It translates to CASSTGTASTDTQYF.

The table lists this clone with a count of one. The CDR3 loop is CASSLTRGSSYNEQFF. The CDR3 DNA follows: TGTGCCAGCAGCTTAACACGGGGGAGCTCCTACAATGAGCAGTTCTTC. This chain uses TRBV11-2 with TRBJ2-1; TRBD2 might be the D (6 bases). The germline CDR1 and CDR2 sequences are SGHAT and FQNNGV. The CDR3 is 16 residues long. V gave up 2 bases and J gave up 0 bases, with 11 bases separating them.

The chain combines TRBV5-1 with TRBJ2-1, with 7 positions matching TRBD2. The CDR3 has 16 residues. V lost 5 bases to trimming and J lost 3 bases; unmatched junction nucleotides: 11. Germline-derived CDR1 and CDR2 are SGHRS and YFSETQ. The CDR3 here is CASSLQGGSVYNEQFF. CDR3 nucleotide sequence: TGCGCCAGCAGTCTGCAGGGCGGGAGTGTCTACAATGAGCAGTTCTTC. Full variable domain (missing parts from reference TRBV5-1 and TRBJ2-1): KAGVTQTPRYLIKTRGQQVTLSCSPISGHRSVSWYQQTPGQGLQFLFEYFSETQRNKGNFPGRFSGRQFSNSRSEMNVSTLELGDSALYLCASSLQGGSVYNEQFFGPGTRLTVL.

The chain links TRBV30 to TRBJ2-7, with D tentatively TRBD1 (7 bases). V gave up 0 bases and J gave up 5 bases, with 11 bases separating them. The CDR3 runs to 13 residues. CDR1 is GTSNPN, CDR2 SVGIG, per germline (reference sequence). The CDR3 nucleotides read TGTGCCTGGAGTGTAACAGGGGAGGACGAGCAGTACTTC. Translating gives CAWSVTGEDEQYF.

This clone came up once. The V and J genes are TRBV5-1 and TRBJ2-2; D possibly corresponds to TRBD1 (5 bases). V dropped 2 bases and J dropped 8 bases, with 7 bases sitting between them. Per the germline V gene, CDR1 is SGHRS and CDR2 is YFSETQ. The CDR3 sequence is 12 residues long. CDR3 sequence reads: CASSLQAGELFF. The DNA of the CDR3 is TGCGCCAGCAGCTTACAGGCGGGGGAGCTGTTTTTT. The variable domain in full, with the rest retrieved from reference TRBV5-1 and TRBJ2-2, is KAGVTQTPRYLIKTRGQQVTLSCSPISGHRSVSWYQQTPGQGLQFLFEYFSETQRNKGNFPGRFSGRQFSNSRSEMNVSTLELGDSALYLCASSLQAGELFFGEGSRLTVL.

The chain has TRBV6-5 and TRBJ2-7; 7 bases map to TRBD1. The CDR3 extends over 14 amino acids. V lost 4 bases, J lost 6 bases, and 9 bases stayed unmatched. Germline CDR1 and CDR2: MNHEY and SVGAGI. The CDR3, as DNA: TGTGCCAGCAGTTTGACAGGGAGAACTGGCGAGCAGTACTTC. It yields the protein CASSLTGRTGEQYF.